This is a list of T cell receptor beta chains from one sample in a study of post-analysis software for immune sequencing data. TCRdb reprocessed the PCR reads with MiXCR, giving one entry per CDR3 protein. The data show approximately 770,000 distinct CDR3 sequences, about half seen once. Sequencing input: blood. The origin of the receptors is a girl between 5 and 17 years old with multiple sclerosis. The CDR3 runs from the conserved cysteine through the conserved F or W. A D gene is named only where the DNA matches it firmly. The size of a clone is reported for some rows only, either as once, few or many, or as a class for expanded clones.

abundance	v_gene	d_gene	len	j_gene	CDR3nt	CDR3aa
few	TRBV6-2/TRBV6-3	TRBD1	17	TRBJ1-5	TGTGCCAGCAGTTACTCGAGGACAGGGGGCGGCAATCAGCCCCAGCATTTT	CASSYSRTGGGNQPQHF
.	TRBV12-3/TRBV12-4	.	13	TRBJ2-5	TGTGCCAGCAGTTTAGCCACAGGAGAGACCCAGTACTTC	CASSLATGETQYF
.	TRBV3-1	.	15	TRBJ2-3	TGTGCCAGCAGCCAAGAGTGGGATAGCACAGATACGCAGTATTTT	CASSQEWDSTDTQYF
few	TRBV7-9	.	17	TRBJ2-3	TGTGCCAGCAGCCGCGCTGTCCAGGGGAGATCGGGGGATACGCAGTATTTT	CASSRAVQGRSGDTQYF
few	TRBV12-3/TRBV12-4	.	15	TRBJ2-1	TGTGCCAGCAAGCCGGACGGACGCGCCTACAATGAGCAGTTCTTC	CASKPDGRAYNEQFF
.	TRBV20-1	TRBD2	12	TRBJ2-7	TGCAGTGCCCAGCGGGGACTGTACGAGCAGTACTTC	CSAQRGLYEQYF
.	TRBV29-1	TRBD2	15	TRBJ2-1	TGCAGCGCGTCGGGTGGCGGGAGGAGTGGGGATGAGCAGTTCTTC	CSASGGGRSGDEQFF
once	TRBV5-1	.	15	TRBJ2-3	TGCGCCAGCAGCCCACCAAGGGTCGGCACAGATACGCAGTATTTT	CASSPPRVGTDTQYF
.	TRBV7-7	.	15	TRBJ2-5	TGTGCTAGCAGCTTAGTTCTAAGCTGGGGGGAGACCCAGTACTTC	CASSLVLSWGETQYF
.	TRBV12-3/TRBV12-4	TRBD2	15	TRBJ2-1	TGTGCCAGCAGTTTCGGGACTAGCTTCAACAATGAGCAGTTCTTC	CASSFGTSFNNEQFF
.	TRBV29-1	.	14	TRBJ1-2	TGCAGCGTTGAATACCTCGGATTGAGCTATGGCTACACCTTC	CSVEYLGLSYGYTF
.	TRBV5-1	TRBD2	16	TRBJ2-5	TGCGCCAGCAGCTTGGCACCAGCGGGAGCGGTAGAGACCCAGTACTTC	CASSLAPAGAVETQYF
few	TRBV5-1	.	11	TRBJ2-3	TGCGCCAGCACCCTTGCAGATACGCAGTATTTT	CASTLADTQYF
few	TRBV5-6	TRBD2	15	TRBJ2-1	TGTGCCAGCAGCGCTCCACTAGCGGCTAACAATGAGCAGTTCTTC	CASSAPLAANNEQFF
.	TRBV7-9	.	18	TRBJ2-7	TGTGCCAGCAGCTTTCCCCCTTTTCTAGTGGCAAGTTCCTACGAGCAGTACTTC	CASSFPPFLVASSYEQYF
.	TRBV5-1	.	14	TRBJ2-1	TGCGCCAGCAGCTTGGACTTAGGGGTAGTTGAGCAGTTCTTC	CASSLDLGVVEQFF
few	TRBV6-6	.	14	TRBJ1-2	TGTGCCAGCAGTTACTCGGGCCTTGGGGATGGCTACACCTTC	CASSYSGLGDGYTF
.	TRBV7-8	.	14	TRBJ2-3	TGTGCCAGCAGCTTGGAGGGACCCACAGATACGCAGTATTTT	CASSLEGPTDTQYF
.	TRBV12-3/TRBV12-4	TRBD2	16	TRBJ2-7	TGTGCCAGCAGTCCTACTAGCGGGAGGGTCGGCTACGAGCAGTACTTC	CASSPTSGRVGYEQYF
.	TRBV12-3/TRBV12-4	.	13	TRBJ2-3	TGTGCCAGCAGTCCCTACAACACAGATACGCAGTATTTT	CASSPYNTDTQYF
.	TRBV2	TRBD1	16	TRBJ1-1	TGTGCCAGCGCTTCATCGGACAGGGGGCTCGAGGGTGAAGCTTTCTTT	CASASSDRGLEGEAFF
.	TRBV12-3/TRBV12-4	TRBD1	12	TRBJ1-2	TGTGCCAGCAGCGTGACAGGGGGCGGCTACACCTTC	CASSVTGGGYTF
few	TRBV7-8	.	14	TRBJ1-2	TGTGCCAGCAGCTTAGTCCCAGGGAGCTATGGCTACACCTTC	CASSLVPGSYGYTF
.	TRBV5-1	TRBD1	14	TRBJ1-2	TGCGCCAGCAGCCCGGGACAGGTCCACTATGGCTACACCTTC	CASSPGQVHYGYTF
.	TRBV30	.	13	TRBJ1-2	TGTGCCTGCGTCGGACGGAGCAACTATGGCTACACCTTC	CACVGRSNYGYTF
few	TRBV20-1	.	14	TRBJ2-5	TGCAGTGCTAGGGTCACAGGATCACAAGAGACCCAGTACTTC	CSARVTGSQETQYF
.	TRBV6-5	TRBD1	14	TRBJ1-2	TGTGCCAGCAGCGCGACGACAGGGAACTATGGCTACACCTTC	CASSATTGNYGYTF
few	TRBV29-1	TRBD1	14	TRBJ2-7	TGCAGCGTGAACCGACAGGGGGCGCCGGGGGAGCAGTACTTC	CSVNRQGAPGEQYF
.	TRBV11-1	TRBD1	18	TRBJ2-1	TGTGCCAGCAGCTCGCGAAGGTTGGACAGGTTATTCTACAATGAGCAGTTCTTC	CASSSRRLDRLFYNEQFF
few	TRBV6-6	.	16	TRBJ1-4	TGTGCCAGCAGCCAACCTCAGGGCGTTACTAATGAAAAACTGTTTTTT	CASSQPQGVTNEKLFF
.	TRBV6-5	.	13	TRBJ2-3	TGTGCCAGCAGCCTTAAGTTGGGGGATACGCAGTATTTT	CASSLKLGDTQYF
.	TRBV7-9	.	12	TRBJ2-7	TGTGCCAGCAGCTTAGTCGGGGAAGAGCAGTACTTC	CASSLVGEEQYF
few	TRBV20-1	.	13	TRBJ2-7	TGCAGTGCTAGAGATGGGGGCCCCTACGAGCAGTACTTC	CSARDGGPYEQYF
few	TRBV20-1	.	13	TRBJ2-5	TGCAGTGCTAGAGTAGCAGGGAGGGAGACCCAGTACTTC	CSARVAGRETQYF
.	TRBV28	.	12	TRBJ2-5	TGTGCCAGCAGGTTCGCCCAAGAGACCCAGTACTTC	CASRFAQETQYF
.	TRBV6-5	TRBD1	17	TRBJ2-7	TGTGCCAGCAGTTACCCATACCCGGGACAGGAGAGATCCGAGCAGTACTTC	CASSYPYPGQERSEQYF
few	TRBV2	.	16	TRBJ2-3	TGTGCCAGCAGTGAAATGAACCCCATCCGCACAGATACGCAGTATTTT	CASSEMNPIRTDTQYF
few	TRBV3-1	.	13	TRBJ2-7	TGTGCCAGCAGCCAATTAGGGGGGAACGAGCAGTACTTC	CASSQLGGNEQYF
few	TRBV12-3/TRBV12-4	TRBD2	15	TRBJ2-3	TGTGCCAGCAGTCGAGCGGGAGGGAGCACAGATACGCAGTATTTT	CASSRAGGSTDTQYF
few	TRBV7-2	.	13	TRBJ1-2	TGTGCCAGCAGCTTATTTTCGGGGAGCGGCTACACCTTC	CASSLFSGSGYTF
few	TRBV9	TRBD2	13	TRBJ2-3	TGTGCCAGCAGCGTCGAGGCTAGCGGGAGGCAGTATTTT	CASSVEASGRQYF
.	TRBV28	.	16	TRBJ1-5	TGTGCCAGCAGTTTACCTTGGCCAGGGGATAATCAGCCCCAGCATTTT	CASSLPWPGDNQPQHF
.	TRBV20-1	.	17	TRBJ2-7	TGCAGTGCTAGAGATTCTTCCCGGGACACAACAACCTACGAGCAGTACTTC	CSARDSSRDTTTYEQYF
.	TRBV7-2	TRBD2	16	TRBJ2-1	TGTGCCAGCAGCCCTAGCGGGAGGGCCGACTACAATGAGCAGTTCTTC	CASSPSGRADYNEQFF
.	TRBV10-3	TRBD2	15	TRBJ2-1	TGTGCCATCAGTTCTAGCGGGAGCCCCTACAATGAGCAGTTCTTC	CAISSSGSPYNEQFF
.	TRBV7-7	TRBD2	16	TRBJ2-7	TGTGGCTCAAGGGCTAGCGGTCTAGACGCCTCCTACGAGCAGTACTTC	CGSRASGLDASYEQYF
few	TRBV30	.	13	TRBJ2-7	TGTGCCTGGAGCCACGTGCTAAGCTACGAGCAGTACTTC	CAWSHVLSYEQYF
.	TRBV5-1	.	12	TRBJ1-2	TGCGCCAGCAGCTTGGCAGGGGAGGGCTACACCTTC	CASSLAGEGYTF
few	TRBV10-3	TRBD2	15	TRBJ2-3	TGTGCCATCAGTGAGCTCGGACTAGATCCAGATACGCAGTATTTT	CAISELGLDPDTQYF
.	TRBV12-3/TRBV12-4	.	14	TRBJ1-5	TGTGCCAGCACCCTCCGGGGTTCCAATCAGCCCCAGCATTTT	CASTLRGSNQPQHF
few	TRBV9	TRBD2	15	TRBJ2-7	TGTGCCAGCAGCGTAAGCGGGAGGGCCCACAATGAGCAGTACTTC	CASSVSGRAHNEQYF
.	TRBV3-1	.	17	TRBJ2-7	TGTGCCAGCAGCCATGCTTCGATTGGGCGGAACCCCTACGAGCAGTACTTC	CASSHASIGRNPYEQYF
.	TRBV6-5	TRBD1	13	TRBJ1-2	TGTGCCAGCAGTACGACAGGGGTGGTTGGCTACACCTTC	CASSTTGVVGYTF
.	TRBV10-1	TRBD2	15	TRBJ2-5	TGCGCCAGCAGTGAGTCTATAGCGGGGAAAGAGACCCAGTACTTC	CASSESIAGKETQYF
few	TRBV5-4	.	13	TRBJ1-4	TGTGCCAGCAGCCTCCTGGCTAATGAAAAACTGTTTTTT	CASSLLANEKLFF
few	TRBV6-5	.	11	TRBJ2-1	TGTGCCATTACGAGATGGGGTGAGCAGTTCTTC	CAITRWGEQFF
few	TRBV12-3/TRBV12-4	.	13	TRBJ2-5	TGTGCCAGCAGTTTTTCGGATACGGAGACCCAGTACTTC	CASSFSDTETQYF
few	TRBV6-5	TRBD2	16	TRBJ2-1	TGTGCCAGCAGTTACGGACTAGCGAACTCCTACAATGAGCAGTTCTTC	CASSYGLANSYNEQFF
.	TRBV3-1	.	15	TRBJ2-3	TGTGCCAGCAGCCAAGATCGCCAAATCACAGATACGCAGTATTTT	CASSQDRQITDTQYF